Listed below are T cell receptor beta chains from one sample, sequenced in a study of shared clonotypes between healthy human individuals. This table comes from immunoSEQ multiplex PCR, and its TCRdb copy is limited to in-frame clones, with some not included. The top ten clones hold approximately 10% of a sample with about 300,000 clones, approximately 79% of them seen once. Sequencing used memory CD4+ T cells sorted from blood. These receptors originate from a man in his thirties or forties in good health. Both conserved end residues are part of each CDR3. A D gene is named only where the DNA matches it firmly. Where a row states a size, it is once, few, many or the class of an expanded clone; other rows omit it.

>few|TRBJ2-1|TRBV7-2|TRBD2
CASSLSGLAGARDEQFF
TGTGCCAGCAGCTTAAGTGGGCTAGCGGGAGCAAGGGATGAGCAGTTCTTC
>.|TRBJ2-1|TRBV11-2|.
CASSRRSNEQFF
TGTGCCAGCAGCCGCCGCAGCAATGAGCAGTTCTTC
>.|TRBJ2-1|TRBV14|.
CASSREIIDEQFF
TGTGCCAGCAGCCGAGAAATAATCGATGAGCAGTTCTTC
>.|TRBJ1-1|TRBV2|.
CASITLGNTEAFF
TGTGCCAGCATTACCCTTGGGAACACTGAAGCTTTCTTT
>once|TRBJ2-3|TRBV29-1|TRBD2
CSVDGSGSGYF
TGCAGCGTTGATGGGAGCGGGAGCGGATATTTT
>.|TRBJ1-2|TRBV28|.
CASSLAGIGYTF
TGTGCCAGCAGTTTGGCAGGGATCGGCTACACCTTC
>once|TRBJ2-1|TRBV27|.
CASSFSRLSYNEQFF
TGTGCCAGCAGTTTTTCCCGGCTCTCCTACAATGAGCAGTTCTTC
>once|TRBJ2-1|TRBV27|TRBD2
CASSPPASSGRYNEQFF
TGTGCCAGCAGCCCACCCGCCTCTAGCGGGAGGTACAATGAGCAGTTCTTC
>.|TRBJ2-1|TRBV11-2|TRBD2
CASSLDSGGFTYNEQFF
TGTGCCAGCAGCTTAGACTCGGGAGGGTTTACCTACAATGAGCAGTTCTTC
>few|TRBJ2-7|TRBV5-6|.
CASSFPSHEQYF
TGTGCCAGCAGCTTCCCCAGCCACGAGCAGTACTTC
>.|TRBJ1-4|TRBV7-2|.
CASGDTNEKLFF
TGTGCGAGCGGGGACACTAATGAAAAACTGTTTTTT
>.|TRBJ2-1|TRBV2|.
CASSEWTGEYNEQFF
TGTGCCAGCAGTGAATGGACGGGGGAATACAATGAGCAGTTCTTC
>many|TRBJ2-3|TRBV5-4|TRBD2
CASSPSGSGTDTQYF
TGTGCCAGCAGTCCTAGCGGGAGTGGTACAGATACGCAGTATTTT
>.|TRBJ2-5|TRBV4-3|.
CASSQDRETQYF
TGCGCCAGCAGCCAAGATCGAGAGACCCAGTACTTC